This is a list of T cell receptor beta chains from one sample in a study of blood T cell repertoires in COVID-19. Libraries were prepared by immunoSEQ multiplex PCR; TCRdb keeps only in-frame clonotypes and omits some of them. The top ten clones hold about 9.4% of a sample with a few hundred thousand clones, 86% of them seen once. Sequenced sample: PBMCs or T cells enriched from blood (not recorded which). The receptors shown here come from a young woman who had recovered from COVID-19. Each CDR3 is given with its conserved first and last residue. The D gene is left open where the match is weak. A row's size may be missing; if present it is once, few, many or a size class.

J,D,size,V,DNA,CDR3
TRBJ1-1,-,-,TRBV4-1,TGCGCCAGCAGCCAAGAATCGGGTGTGAACACTGAAGCTTTCTTT,CASSQESGVNTEAFF
TRBJ1-3,-,-,TRBV5-1,TGCGCCAGCAGCCCAGGCACTTCTGGAAACACCATATATTTT,CASSPGTSGNTIYF
TRBJ1-1,-,-,TRBV30,TGTGCCTGGAGTGTACAGTCAGAATGGTACACTGAAGCTTTCTTT,CAWSVQSEWYTEAFF
TRBJ2-7,TRBD1,-,TRBV4-2,TGTGCCAGCAGCCCCGATCCGGGACAGTACTCCTACGAGCAGTACTTC,CASSPDPGQYSYEQYF
TRBJ2-5,TRBD2,-,TRBV4-1,TGCGCCAGCAGCCCCGCCGGGGCGGGGGGGCAAGAGACCCAGTACTTC,CASSPAGAGGQETQYF
TRBJ1-1,-,-,TRBV5-5,TGTGCCAGCAGCTTGGACCAGGGAACTGAAGCTTTCTTT,CASSLDQGTEAFF
TRBJ1-4,TRBD1,few,TRBV5-1,TGCGCCAGCAGCTTGGGACCGACAGGGGGCGGTGAAAAACTGTTTTTT,CASSLGPTGGGEKLFF
TRBJ1-4,-,-,TRBV6-6,TGTGCCAGCAGCCCTGGGGAGGGAAGGGAAAAACTGTTTTTT,CASSPGEGREKLFF
TRBJ2-3,-,-,TRBV7-9,TGTGCCAGCAGCTTAGAGGGGGGGCCGATAGATACGCAGTATTTT,CASSLEGGPIDTQYF
TRBJ2-7,TRBD2,-,TRBV6-5,TGTGCCAGCACCTACGGACTAGACCACTCCTACGAGCAGTACTTC,CASTYGLDHSYEQYF
TRBJ2-2,TRBD1,-,TRBV5-1,TGCGCCAGCCAGACTCCCGGGACAGGGTTCACCGGGGAGCTGTTTTTT,CASQTPGTGFTGELFF
TRBJ2-2,-,-,TRBV27,TGTGCCAGCAGATCAACCTTCCTCGGGTTCGCGGGGGAGCTGTTTTTT,CASRSTFLGFAGELFF
TRBJ1-5,TRBD1,once,TRBV24-1,TGTGCCACCAGCCCCGGGACAGGAGGCCAGCCCCAGCATTTT,CATSPGTGGQPQHF
TRBJ2-5,TRBD2,-,TRBV18,TGTGCCAGCTCACCACCGGGGACTAGCGGGGGTGAGACCCAGTACTTC,CASSPPGTSGGETQYF
TRBJ1-2,-,-,TRBV7-3,TGTGCCAGCAGCCTCGGACAGAACTATGGCTACACCTTC,CASSLGQNYGYTF
TRBJ2-3,TRBD1,-,TRBV10-3,TGTGCCATCAGTGAAGGAGACAGGGTTGATACGCAGTATTTT,CAISEGDRVDTQYF
TRBJ2-1,TRBD2,-,TRBV9,TGTGCCAGCAGCCCCTGGACTAGCGGGTCGTACAATGAGCAGTTCTTC,CASSPWTSGSYNEQFF
TRBJ1-1,-,-,TRBV5-1,TGCGCCAGCAGCTTGCTCGGACAGCCGGGGCGGTTCTTT,CASSLLGQPGRFF
TRBJ1-1,TRBD1,few,TRBV19,TGTGCCAGTAGTTCGGGACAGGGTCACGCTGAAGCTTTCTTT,CASSSGQGHAEAFF
TRBJ1-5,-,once,TRBV2,TGTGCCAGCGGGAGGGGGTCCCAGCCCCAGCATTTT,CASGRGSQPQHF
TRBJ1-2,-,-,TRBV27,TGTGCCAGCAGTTTTTGTGACAGGATGAACTATGGCTACACCTTC,CASSFCDRMNYGYTF
TRBJ1-2,TRBD1,-,TRBV12-3/TRBV12-4,TGTGCCAGCAGCCCAGACAGGGACTATGGCTACACCTTC,CASSPDRDYGYTF
TRBJ1-6,-,once,TRBV30,TGTGCCTGTGGTCGGTCGAATTCACCCCTCCACTTT,CACGRSNSPLHF
TRBJ1-2,-,-,TRBV12-3/TRBV12-4,TGTGCCAGCAGTTTGAACTGGGGCTACACCTTC,CASSLNWGYTF
TRBJ2-2,TRBD1,few,TRBV28,TGTGCCAGCAGTTTAGGTCCAGGGGGCACCGGGGAGCTGTTTTTT,CASSLGPGGTGELFF
TRBJ1-1,-,-,TRBV30,TGTGCCTGGAGTTTTACAGAGAACACTGAAGCTTTCTTT,CAWSFTENTEAFF
TRBJ1-1,TRBD1,-,TRBV5-1,TGCGCCAGCAGCTGGGGACAGCCGTTGGACACTGAAGCTTTCTTT,CASSWGQPLDTEAFF
TRBJ2-1,-,once,TRBV6-1,TGTGCCAGCAGTGAAGCGGCGGGGAGCTCCTACAATGAGCAGTTCTTC,CASSEAAGSSYNEQFF
TRBJ1-2,-,-,TRBV12-5,TGTGCTAGTGGTTTGGTCCAGGGTCTTGCCTCCTATGGCTACACCTTC,CASGLVQGLASYGYTF
TRBJ1-6,TRBD1,many,TRBV7-9,TGTGCCAGCAGCCCGACAGGGTCGGGTTCACCCCTCCACTTT,CASSPTGSGSPLHF
TRBJ1-4,-,-,TRBV28,TGTGCCAGCAGTTTCCGGGGGGGGCGCGGAGACGAAAAACTGTTTTTT,CASSFRGGRGDEKLFF
TRBJ2-1,-,-,TRBV6-1,TGTGCCAGCAGTGCCCCCCCCGGGACACATAACAATGAGCAGTTCTTC,CASSAPPGTHNNEQFF
TRBJ2-2,TRBD2,once,TRBV7-9,TGTGCCAGCAGCCAACTAGCGTTGAACACCGGGGAGCTGTTTTTT,CASSQLALNTGELFF
TRBJ2-1,TRBD2,-,TRBV11-3,TGTGCCAGCAGCCCCGGGGGGGACAATGAGCAGTTCTTC,CASSPGGDNEQFF
TRBJ1-5,-,-,TRBV5-6,TGTGCCAGCAGCTTGGGTAGTCAACAGCCCCAGCATTTT,CASSLGSQQPQHF
TRBJ2-2,-,-,TRBV15,TGTGCCACCAGCAGAGATTCCGGGGTCGCGAACACCGGGGAGCTGTTTTTT,CATSRDSGVANTGELFF
TRBJ1-4,TRBD1,-,TRBV18,TGTGCCAGCTCACCACCGGGACAGGGTATTGAAAAACTGTTTTTT,CASSPPGQGIEKLFF
TRBJ1-4,-,once,TRBV2,TGTGCCAGCAGTGGGCAAGGGGTTTACGAAAAACTGTTTTTT,CASSGQGVYEKLFF
TRBJ2-2,TRBD1,-,TRBV29-1,TGCAGCGTCTATGGGACAGCGAACACCGGGGAGCTGTTTTTT,CSVYGTANTGELFF
TRBJ1-2,-,-,TRBV6-5,TGTGCCAGCAATCCGTGGGGGCCAGGAACCTATGGCTACACCTTC,CASNPWGPGTYGYTF
TRBJ1-5,-,few,TRBV5-6,TGTGCCAGCAGCTCCCAAACTGCGGGAGCCAATCAGCCCCAGCATTTT,CASSSQTAGANQPQHF
TRBJ1-5,-,-,TRBV5-6,TGTGCCAGCAGCTTGTCCGGACGGGACAATCAGCCCCAGCATTTT,CASSLSGRDNQPQHF
TRBJ1-1,TRBD1,many,TRBV28,TGTGCCGGAACGACAGGGGGAAACACTGAAGCTTTCTTT,CAGTTGGNTEAFF
TRBJ2-1,-,-,TRBV9,TGTGCCAGCAGCGTAGTAGGGGATTACAATGAGCAGTTCTTC,CASSVVGDYNEQFF
TRBJ1-3,-,-,TRBV4-1,TGCGCCAGCAGCCAAGTCAGAGCGGGGGGCTCTGGAAACACCATATATTTT,CASSQVRAGGSGNTIYF
TRBJ2-7,TRBD1,-,TRBV28,TGTGCCAGCAGTTTGAGGACAGGGCCCTTACCCTCAAGCTCCTACGAGCAGTACTTC,CASSLRTGPLPSSSYEQYF
TRBJ2-3,TRBD1,-,TRBV7-8,TGTGCCAGCAGCTTAGTATGGGACAGGGGTGCAGGGCTCACAGATACGCAGTATTTT,CASSLVWDRGAGLTDTQYF
TRBJ2-7,-,-,TRBV5-1,TGCGCCAGCAGCTTCGCCGTAGGAGTGAACTACGAGCAGTACTTC,CASSFAVGVNYEQYF
TRBJ1-5,TRBD1,-,TRBV15,TGTGCCACCAGCCGTAGGACAGGACCCCGGCATTTT,CATSRRTGPRHF
TRBJ2-1,-,-,TRBV7-6,TGTGCCAGCAGACCTTCCCGGGACTCCGGGGTGAATGAGCAGTTCTTC,CASRPSRDSGVNEQFF
TRBJ1-4,-,few,TRBV4-1,TGCGCCAGCAGCCAACAAAACCAGGGCGACGAAAAACTGTTTTTT,CASSQQNQGDEKLFF
TRBJ1-1,-,-,TRBV13,TGTGCCAGCAGCCACAGGAACAGAAGGATCGATGGGGACACTGAAGCTTTCTTT,CASSHRNRRIDGDTEAFF
TRBJ2-2,TRBD1,-,TRBV5-1,TGCGCCAGCAGCCTACACAGGGGAACCCAAAGGAACACCGGGGAGCTGTTTTTT,CASSLHRGTQRNTGELFF